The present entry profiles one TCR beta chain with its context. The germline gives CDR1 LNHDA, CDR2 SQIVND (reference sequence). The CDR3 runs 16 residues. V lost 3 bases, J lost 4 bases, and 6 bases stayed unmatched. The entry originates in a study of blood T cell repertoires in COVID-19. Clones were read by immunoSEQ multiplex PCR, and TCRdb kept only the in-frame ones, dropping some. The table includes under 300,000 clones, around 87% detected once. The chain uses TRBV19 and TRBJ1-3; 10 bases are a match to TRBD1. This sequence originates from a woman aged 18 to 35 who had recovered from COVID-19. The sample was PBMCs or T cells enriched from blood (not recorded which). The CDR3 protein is CASSILPGQGGNTIYF. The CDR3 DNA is TGTGCCAGTAGTATCCTTCCGGGACAGGGGGGAAACACCATATATTTT. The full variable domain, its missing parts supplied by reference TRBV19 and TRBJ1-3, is DGGITQSPKYLFRKEGQNVTLSCEQNLNHDAMYWYRQDPGQGLRLIYYSQIVNDFQKGDIAEGYSVSREKKESFPLTVTSAQKNPTAFYLCASSILPGQGGNTIYFGEGSWLTVV.